The 27 T cell receptor beta chains reported below all come from one sample, sequenced in a study of blood T cell repertoires in COVID-19. Assay used: immunoSEQ multiplex PCR; TCRdb lists only in-frame clones, some missing. The profile shows tens of thousands of clones, roughly nine tenths of them singletons. Sequencing was done on a sample of peripheral blood. The receptors shown here come from a woman of 80 years or more with active COVID-19.

V gene TRBV27 combines with J gene TRBJ2-7; D unresolved. Trimming cost V 3 bases and J 2 bases, with 8 bases left between them. Germline CDR1 and CDR2: MNHEY and SMNVEV (reference sequence). This CDR3 spans 13 amino acids. CDR3 sequence: CASSFVGAYEQYF. The CDR3 nucleotides are TGTGCCAGCAGTTTTGTCGGAGCCTACGAGCAGTACTTC.

This sequence joins TRBV21-1 and TRBJ2-1; whether TRBD2, the table's D call, matches the DNA was not checked. TRBV21-1 is an annotated pseudogene. The CDR3 has 17 residues. The CDR3 bases are TGTGCCAGCAGCAAGGGTGGGGTAGCGGGAGCCCACAATGAGCAGTTCTTC. Translating it yields CASSKGGVAGAHNEQFF.

The chain is built from TRBV5-6 and TRBJ2-3; 13 nucleotides line up with TRBD2. The V and J ends lost 4 bases and 0 bases, in that order; junction bases with no gene match: 2. CDR3 length equals 16 residues. The germline CDR1 and CDR2 sequences are SGHDT and YYEEEE. CDR3 DNA sequence: TGTGCCAGCAGCCCGGGACTAGCGGGAAGCACAGATACGCAGTATTTT. This codes for CASSPGLAGSTDTQYF.

This clone turned up a few times. The chain links TRBV11-2 to TRBJ2-5, with 8 bases identical to TRBD1. The V gene's germline CDR1 is SGHAT and CDR2 FQNNGV. The CDR3 has 15 residues. With V trimmed by 1 base and J by 2 bases, 3 bases remained unmatched. The CDR3 region has the DNA TGTGCCAGCAGCTTAGGGACAGGGATACAAGAGACCCAGTACTTC. This encodes CASSLGTGIQETQYF.

This clone came up once. The chain has TRBV7-6 and TRBJ1-6, with TRBD1 matching over 7 bases. V lost 5 bases and J lost 8; bases outside the gene matches: 12. The length of the CDR3 is 16 residues. Per the germline V gene, CDR1 is SGHVS and CDR2 is FNYEAQ. The CDR3 DNA reads TGTGCCAGCAGCCCCTCCGGGACAGCGGCCTATTCACCCCTCCACTTT. It is translated as CASSPSGTAAYSPLHF.

The rearrangement links TRBV28 to TRBJ2-1; a possible D gene is TRBD2 (5 bases). In germline, CDR1 is MDHEN, CDR2 SYDVKM. V gave up 6 bases and J gave up 5 bases, with 29 bases separating them. The CDR3 length is 19 residues. Here the CDR3 DNA reads TGTGCCAGCAGCAGCCCTGACTGGGTAGCAAGCCTAGCCCACAATGAGCAGTTCTTC. Translated: CASSSPDWVASLAHNEQFF.

The CDR3 loop is CASSETSGSYNEQFF. The CDR3 nucleotides read TGTGCCAGCAGCGAGACTAGCGGGAGCTACAATGAGCAGTTCTTC. The genes are TRBV28 and TRBJ2-1; 12 bases match TRBD2. Germline V CDR1 and CDR2: MDHEN, SYDVKM. The CDR3 consists of 15 residues. The V gene end was trimmed by 6 bases and the J gene end by 3 bases; junction bases not matched to a gene: 3.

This clone turned up a few times. The genes are TRBV19 and TRBJ2-5; a weak D match, TRBD1 (6 bases). The germline V and J ends were trimmed by 8 bases and 3 bases, with 10 bases remaining between them. Germline V gives CDR1 LNHDA, CDR2 SQIVND (reference sequence). CDR3 length equals 12 residues. CDR3 sequence: CASGHREETQYF. CDR3 bases: TGTGCCAGTGGCCACAGGGAAGAGACCCAGTACTTC.

The chain recombines TRBV18 with TRBJ1-6; D is perhaps TRBD1 (5 bases). The CDR3 is 17 residues long. Trimming took off 5 bases at V and 3 bases at J, with 17 bases between the two ends. Germline loops: CDR1 KGHSH, CDR2 LQKENI. The CDR3, as DNA: TGTGCCAGCTCATCCTTAGGGGATACCGGCTATAATTCACCCCTCCACTTT. It specifies CASSSLGDTGYNSPLHF.

The chain links TRBV19 to TRBJ2-7; weak D call: TRBD2 (6 bases). This CDR3 is 15 amino acids long. Between the trimmed V and J ends, which lost 2 bases and 3 bases, there was a span of 14 bases. Germline V gene lookup returns CDR1 LNHDA and CDR2 SQIVND (reference sequence). The CDR3 is CASSILHGSSYEQYF. In DNA, the CDR3 is TGTGCCAGTAGTATACTTCACGGGAGTAGCTACGAGCAGTACTTC.

This chain links TRBV5-1 with TRBJ2-6; 7 bases align to TRBD1. Germline CDR1 is SGHRS and CDR2 is YFSETQ. The CDR3 is 17 residues long. The V segment lost 0 bases and the J segment 4 bases; nucleotides outside the gene matches: 7. As DNA, the CDR3 is TGCGCCAGCAGCTTGGCAATAACAGGGGCCGGGGCCAACGTCCTGACTTTC. This translates into CASSLAITGAGANVLTF.

This rearrangement joins TRBV7-8 to TRBJ2-3; D is unclear. Germline loops: CDR1 SGHVS, CDR2 FQNEAQ. The CDR3 consists of 12 residues. V was shortened by 5 bases and J by 6 bases, with 9 bases between the two germline ends. The CDR3 loop reads CASSRMRDTQYF. In DNA form, the CDR3 reads TGTGCCAGCAGCCGCATGCGGGATACGCAGTATTTT.

This chain connects TRBV18 to TRBJ1-1, with 7 bases that match TRBD1. The CDR3 length is 15 residues. V dropped 3 bases and J dropped 5; count of bases not matched to a gene: 9. Germline V gives CDR1 KGHSH, CDR2 LQKENI. The chain's CDR3 is CASSPNTGTATEAFF. CDR3 in DNA: TGTGCCAGCTCACCCAACACCGGGACAGCAACTGAAGCTTTCTTT.

This chain links TRBV7-3 with TRBJ2-3; 9 bases agree with TRBD2. V was clipped by 4 bases and J by 1 base; unmatched bases: 6. This CDR3 has 16 residues. Germline V lookup: CDR1 SGHTA, CDR2 FQGTGA. The CDR3 DNA reads as TGTGCCAGCAGCTCCAGCGGGGGGTACCGCACAGATACGCAGTATTTT. Its translation: CASSSSGGYRTDTQYF.

There are a few counts of this clone. This chain links TRBV7-3 with TRBJ2-2; D not resolved. Per germline, CDR1 SGHTA and CDR2 FQGTGA. This CDR3 contains 13 residues. Trimming removed 3 bases at V and 6 bases at J, with 8 bases between. The CDR3 nucleotides read TGTGCCAGCAGCTTGGGCATACCCGGGGAGCTGTTTTTT. This codes for CASSLGIPGELFF.

The chain couples TRBV28 to TRBJ2-7; 16 bases map to TRBD2. Germline assignment: CDR1 MDHEN and CDR2 SYDVKM. The CDR3 consists of 18 residues. Unmatched junction bases numbered 13, after V lost 6 bases and J lost 5 bases. DNA for the CDR3: TGTGCCAGCAGCCAACCGGGACTAGCGGGAGGGCCGGTAGACGAGCAGTACTTC. Its protein is CASSQPGLAGGPVDEQYF. The full variable domain, with the rest looked up from reference TRBV28 and TRBJ2-7, is DVKVTQSSRYLVKRTGEKVFLECVQDMDHENMFWYRQDPGLGLRLIYFSYDVKMKEKGDIPEGYSVSREKKERFSLILESASTNQTSMYLCASSQPGLAGGPVDEQYFGPGTRLTVT.

This CDR3 reads CASVGQGLAGVQYF. The CDR3 region has the DNA TGTGCCAGCGTCGGTCAGGGACTAGCGGGAGTTCAGTACTTC. This sequence joins TRBV28 and TRBJ2-4; 14 nucleotides match TRBD2. Germline V gene lookup returns CDR1 MDHEN and CDR2 SYDVKM. This CDR3 is built from 14 residues. J lost 11 bases, V lost 8 bases, and 8 bases had no gene match.

The gene calls are TRBV11-2 and TRBJ2-7; 7 nucleotides line up with TRBD1. The CDR3 covers 17 residues. The junction had 15 bases not matched to a gene; V was cut back by 3 bases and J by 4 bases. CDR1 is SGHAT and CDR2 is FQNNGV in the germline V gene. CDR3 sequence: CASSFRDSHTSIYEQYF. The CDR3 bases are TGTGCCAGCAGCTTCCGGGACAGTCACACCTCGATATACGAGCAGTACTTC.

This chain links TRBV24-1 with TRBJ2-3; 10 bases align to TRBD1. Germline CDR1 is KGHDR and CDR2 is SFDVKD. The length of the CDR3 is 16 residues. V trimming: 0 bases; J trimming: 4 bases; junction bases outside the gene matches: 3. DNA of the CDR3: TGTGCCACCAGTGATTTGCCGGGACAGGGGTCAGATACGCAGTATTTT. It is translated as CATSDLPGQGSDTQYF.

The sample holds one count of this clone. The chain combines TRBV9 with TRBJ2-7, with 7 bases fitting TRBD2. The V segment lost 0 bases and the J segment 2 bases; nucleotides outside the gene matches: 5. Germline loops: CDR1 SGDLS, CDR2 YYNGEE. The CDR3 is 15 amino acids. DNA for the CDR3: TGTGCCAGCAGCGTAGGCGGGAGTGGGGCCTACGAGCAGTACTTC. It specifies CASSVGGSGAYEQYF.

The chain couples TRBV3-1 (or the pseudogene TRBV3-2) to TRBJ2-5, with D unclear. This CDR3 is 14 amino acids long. V dropped 0 bases and J dropped 3 bases, with 8 bases sitting between them. The germline gives CDR1 LGHDT, CDR2 YNNKEL (reference sequence). DNA for the CDR3: TGTGCCAGCAGCCAAGAGGTGGCAGAAGAGACCCAGTACTTC. Its translation is CASSQEVAEETQYF.

The chain joins TRBV18 to TRBJ2-2, with D hard to call. Germline V gives CDR1 KGHSH, CDR2 LQKENI. V lost 2 bases and J 6 bases, leaving 4 bases between the germline ends. The CDR3 contains 12 residues. Written as DNA, the CDR3 is TGTGCCAGCTCACCAGGGCCCGGGGAGCTGTTTTTT. It translates to CASSPGPGELFF. Supplemented by reference TRBV18 and TRBJ2-2, the full variable domain reads NAGVMQNPRHLVRRRGQEARLRCSPMKGHSHVYWYRQLPEEGLKFMVYLQKENIIDESGMPKERFSAEFPKEGPSILRIQQVVRGDSAAYFCASSPGPGELFFGEGSRLTVL.

This rearrangement joins TRBV6-2 or TRBV6-3 to TRBJ1-2; no clear D. Germline V gene sequence: CDR1 MNHEY, CDR2 SVGEGT. The CDR3 length is 13 residues. Between the trimmed V and J ends, which lost 6 bases and 4 bases, there was a span of 12 bases. CDR3 nucleotides: TGTGCCAGCAGCTTCGACGAGGGCTATGGCTACACCTTC. This encodes CASSFDEGYGYTF.

This sequence joins TRBV5-1 and TRBJ1-6, with TRBD1 matching 7 bases. The CDR3 length is 16 residues. Germline lookup yields CDR1 SGHRS and CDR2 YFSETQ. Germline trimming cut 7 bases from V and 3 bases from J; bases unmatched to any gene: 10. CDR3 protein: CASREGALNYNSPLHF. The CDR3 nucleotides read TGCGCCAGCCGTGAGGGGGCCTTGAACTATAATTCACCCCTCCACTTT.

The chain combines TRBV4-1 with TRBJ1-5, with D perhaps TRBD1 (5 bases). CDR3 length: 16 amino acids. Trimming cost V 0 bases and J 7 bases, with 16 bases left between them. The germline CDR1 and CDR2 sequences are MGHRA and YSYEKL. The CDR3 here is CASSQEGGGGKQPQHF. The CDR3 DNA reads TGCGCCAGCAGCCAAGAAGGAGGCGGGGGGAAGCAGCCCCAGCATTTT.

This chain uses TRBV12-3 or TRBV12-4 with TRBJ1-3; 8 positions agree with TRBD1. V lost 6 bases and J lost 5; bases outside the gene matches: 3. CDR3 length equals 13 residues. CDR3 sequence: CASSQGARNTIYF. The CDR3, as DNA: TGTGCCAGCAGCCAGGGGGCTAGAAACACCATATATTTT.

V usage is TRBV3-1 (or the pseudogene TRBV3-2) and J usage is TRBJ1-1; weak D call: TRBD1 (6 bases). Trimming removed 4 bases from V and 3 bases from J, with 9 bases in between. The CDR3 spans 13 residues. CDR1 and CDR2 (germline): LGHDT, YNNKEL (reference sequence). CDR3 sequence (DNA): TGTGCCAGCAGCCTCAGACAGGACACTGAAGCTTTCTTT. This encodes CASSLRQDTEAFF.